The present entry profiles one T cell receptor beta chain with its context. Its antigen remains unidentified. Trimming stripped 1 base from V and 8 bases from J, with 12 bases between. The germline V gene encodes CDR1 SGHRS and CDR2 YFSETQ. This CDR3 spans 14 amino acids. The record originates from a study of cytomegalovirus exposure and HLA in healthy donors. Study conclusions and caveats: Analysis was carried out at a later point, and it linked a missense DCLRE1C variant to TCR beta V- and J-gene trimming.

In the PCR, 60 Vbeta and 13 Jbeta primers were used. The table came from immunoSEQ multiplex PCR; TCRdb's copy has only in-frame clones and leaves some out. With some 52,000 clones in the sample, the ten largest clones hold roughly an eighth. The source material was PBMCs. The sequence derives from a woman aged 55-69 years in good health and CMV-seropositive. The J gene is TRBJ1-4, the V gene TRBV5-1; D is unresolved. The CDR3 coding sequence is TGCGCCAGCAGCTTGAAACCCTCGGGGGAAAAACTGTTTTTT. Translated: CASSLKPSGEKLFF. Full variable domain (rest looked up from reference TRBV5-1 and TRBJ1-4): KAGVTQTPRYLIKTRGQQVTLSCSPISGHRSVSWYQQTPGQGLQFLFEYFSETQRNKGNFPGRFSGRQFSNSRSEMNVSTLELGDSALYLCASSLKPSGEKLFFGSGTQLSVL.